Sequencing of this T cell receptor (beta chain) was carried out in a study of response to subunit inactivated influenza vaccine. MiXCR was run by TCRdb on the RT-PCR reads, yielding one entry per CDR3 protein. The table has more than 700,000 distinct CDR3 sequences, approximately 22% seen once. Losses at the gene ends were 1 base for V and 2 bases for J; bases not matched to a gene: 3. The CDR3 is 16 amino acids. The V gene's germline CDR1 is SGHRS and CDR2 YFSETQ. This clonotype came up a few times. The material was PBMCs from blood, obtained around 5 days after vaccination. The V call is TRBV5-1, the J call TRBJ2-6; 7 positions match TRBD1. The sequence was collected from a middle-aged man who received an inactivated influenza vaccine. CDR3 residues: CASSLPTGAGANVLTF. The CDR3 DNA reads TGCGCCAGCAGCTTGCCTACAGGGGCTGGGGCCAACGTCCTGACTTTC.